These 21 T cell receptor beta chains were sequenced from one sample in a study of beta chain features in type 1 diabetes. Their antigens are not known. Study-level findings and limits: Among all four CD4+ subsets, Type 1 diabetes patients had TCRB CDR3s that were moderately but significantly shorter.

Of the isolated RNA, all was reverse transcribed, and so the sequenced material was expressed TCRB transcripts. Only in-frame clones appear in the TCRdb table, and some are missing; sequencing was by immunoSEQ multiplex PCR. The sample shows approximately 600,000 clones, roughly 12% of them seen only once. Sequences were obtained from naive CD4+ T cells from blood. The receptors were sampled from a young man with type 1 diabetes.

This clone has a handful of counts. The chain carries TRBV7-2 and TRBJ2-1, with unresolved D. Per the germline V gene, CDR1 is SGHTA and CDR2 is FQGNSA. V was cut by 3 bases and J by 5 bases, with 8 bases left in between. This CDR3 is 13 amino acids long. CDR3 sequence (DNA): TGTGCCAGCAGCTTTTATAAGGACAATGAGCAGTTCTTC. As protein: CASSFYKDNEQFF.

As for this clone: Within the sample, other DNA sequences also encode this same CDR3. V and J are TRBV5-1 and TRBJ2-3; TRBD2 is a possible D gene (6 bases). Trimming left V 0 bases short and J 2 bases short, with 13 bases between. The CDR3 totals 16 residues. Germline V gene sequence: CDR1 SGHRS, CDR2 YFSETQ. The CDR3 DNA sequence: TGCGCCAGCAGCTTGGAGGGGCGGAGGGACACAGATACGCAGTATTTT. Encoded protein: CASSLEGRRDTDTQYF.

V usage is TRBV13 and J usage is TRBJ2-3; 7 positions agree with TRBD2. Germline V gene sequence: CDR1 PRHDT, CDR2 FYEKMQ (reference sequence). V lost 4 bases to trimming and J lost 4 bases; unmatched junction nucleotides: 17. The CDR3 is made up of 18 amino acids. In DNA, the CDR3 is TGTGCCAGCAGCTCACTCGGGACTACCTCACCCCACGCAGATACGCAGTATTTT. This translates into CASSSLGTTSPHADTQYF.

The genes are TRBV4-3 and TRBJ2-7, with TRBD2 matching over 10 bases. This CDR3 region has 15 residues. Germline CDR1 LGHNA, CDR2 YSLEER. V was pared by 4 bases and J by 4 bases, with 7 bases of the junction left unmatched. The CDR3 coding sequence is TGCGCCAGCAGCCGAGATGCTAGCGGGGGTTACGAGCAGTACTTC. It specifies CASSRDASGGYEQYF.

In this sample, this clone turned up a few times. The chain carries TRBV6-5 and TRBJ1-1; no firm D call. V lost 7 bases to trimming and J lost 0 bases, with 9 bases between them. Germline values: CDR1 MNHEY, CDR2 SVGAGI. The CDR3 is 13 amino acids. The CDR3 DNA is TGTGCCAGCACCAGGATATTGAACACTGAAGCTTTCTTT. Protein sequence: CASTRILNTEAFF.

The CDR3 loop is CASSEAPPLHF. The CDR3 DNA is TGTGCCAGCAGTGAAGCACCACCCCTCCACTTT. The rearrangement links TRBV2 to TRBJ1-6; D is unresolved. Germline V gene lookup returns CDR1 SNHLY and CDR2 FYNNEI. CDR3 length: 11 residues. The V and J ends lost 0 bases and 11 bases respectively, with 2 bases between them.

The chain joins TRBV29-1 to TRBJ2-1, with 9 nucleotides matching TRBD1. Germline loops: CDR1 SQVTM, CDR2 ANQGSEA. This CDR3 is 14 amino acids long. The trim removed 7 bases at V and 2 bases at J, leaving 6 bases unmatched. CDR3 residues: CSAGRDRAYNEQFF. DNA of the CDR3: TGCAGCGCTGGGCGGGACAGGGCCTACAATGAGCAGTTCTTC.

This clone was seen a handful of times. The chain has TRBV27 and TRBJ1-5; 11 nucleotides agree with TRBD1. CDR3 length: 18 amino acids. Looked up from germline, CDR1 is MNHEY and CDR2 is SMNVEV (reference sequence). The J segment lost 0 bases and the V segment lost 5 bases, leaving 9 bases of the junction unmatched. CDR3 sequence reads: CASSPSGTGGRSNQPQHF. The CDR3 nucleotides read TGTGCCAGCAGTCCCTCCGGGACAGGGGGGCGTAGCAATCAGCCCCAGCATTTT.

The chain has TRBV21-1 and TRBJ2-7; the table's D call TRBD1 went unverified against the DNA. TRBV21-1 is a listed pseudogene. The CDR3 consists of 15 residues. The CDR3 DNA reads as TGTGCCAGCAGCAAAGGGCAGGGTGAGAGGTACGAGCAGTACTTC. Translated, it gives CASSKGQGERYEQYF.

This chain links TRBV30 with TRBJ1-3, with D maybe TRBD1 (6 bases). The CDR3 covers 14 residues. Trimming cost V 2 bases and J 2 bases, with 10 bases left between them. Germline V CDR1 and CDR2: GTSNPN, SVGIG (reference sequence). This chain's CDR3 is CAWSRRGAGNTIYF. CDR3 DNA: TGTGCCTGGAGTCGCAGGGGCGCTGGAAACACCATATATTTT.

This clone showed up just a few times. The rearrangement joins TRBV7-9 to TRBJ1-2, with D tentatively TRBD1 (5 bases). V was trimmed by 4 bases and J by 2 bases, leaving 11 bases between them. Germline lookup yields CDR1 SEHNR and CDR2 FQNEAQ (reference sequence). The CDR3 runs 14 residues. CDR3 sequence: CASSSPQGNYGYTF. DNA of the CDR3: TGTGCCAGCAGCTCACCTCAGGGAAACTATGGCTACACCTTC.

Concerning this clone: Different DNA sequences within this sample yield the same CDR3. The chain uses TRBV5-1 and TRBJ2-1; D may be TRBD2 (6 bases). Germline assignment: CDR1 SGHRS and CDR2 YFSETQ. The CDR3 spans 15 residues. V was clipped by 0 bases and J by 4 bases, with 11 bases between them. CDR3 sequence reads: CASSLAAGRYNEQFF. The CDR3 DNA reads TGCGCCAGCAGCTTGGCGGCGGGGAGATACAATGAGCAGTTCTTC. The whole variable domain, filled in from reference TRBV5-1 and TRBJ2-1, reads KAGVTQTPRYLIKTRGQQVTLSCSPISGHRSVSWYQQTPGQGLQFLFEYFSETQRNKGNFPGRFSGRQFSNSRSEMNVSTLELGDSALYLCASSLAAGRYNEQFFGPGTRLTVL.

The V call is TRBV15, the J call TRBJ1-5; D might be TRBD1 (6 bases). Trimming took off 1 base at V and 1 base at J, with 14 bases between the two ends. CDR1 LNHNV and CDR2 YYDKDF come from the germline V gene (reference sequence). The length of the CDR3 is 17 residues. The CDR3 here is CATSRAGGRMSNQPQHF. DNA for the CDR3: TGTGCCACCAGCAGAGCGGGGGGGCGGATGAGCAATCAGCCCCAGCATTTT.

This clone was detected only a few times. This chain links TRBV13 with TRBJ1-3, with D uncertain. From germline, CDR1 is PRHDT and CDR2 FYEKMQ (reference sequence). The CDR3 contains 12 residues. Trimming removed 8 bases from V and 3 bases from J, with 8 bases in between. CDR3 in amino acids: CASAIDGNTIYF. The CDR3 DNA sequence: TGTGCCAGCGCGATTGATGGAAACACCATATATTTT.

This chain joins TRBV11-3 and TRBJ1-6; the match to TRBD1 covers 9 bases. This CDR3 has 15 amino acids. Germline CDR1 reads SGHNT; CDR2 reads YENEEA. The ends lost 3 bases at V and 7 bases at J; junction bases unmatched: 4. The CDR3 here is CASSFGGQGNSPLHF. CDR3 nucleotides: TGTGCCAGCAGCTTTGGGGGACAGGGCAATTCACCCCTCCACTTT.

This clone occurred a few times. CDR3 protein: CASDRGGTDTQYF. The CDR3, as DNA: TGTGCCAGTGACAGGGGTGGCACAGATACGCAGTATTTT. The rearrangement joins TRBV2 to TRBJ2-3; 8 positions agree with TRBD1. The V gene's germline CDR1 is SNHLY and CDR2 FYNNEI. Trimming cost V 9 bases and J 1 base; bases outside gene matches: 3. CDR3 length: 13 residues.

The chain is built from TRBV9 and TRBJ2-1, with 10 bases identical to TRBD2. The CDR3 covers 17 residues. Germline V gene sequence: CDR1 SGDLS, CDR2 YYNGEE. The V and J ends lost 0 bases and 0 bases, in that order; junction bases with no gene match: 3. CDR3 region: CASSVVSGGLSYNEQFF. CDR3 coding DNA: TGTGCCAGCAGCGTAGTTAGCGGGGGGCTCTCCTACAATGAGCAGTTCTTC.

This clone turned up a few times. The chain has TRBV9 and TRBJ2-1; D is undetermined. CDR3 size: 13 residues. From germline, CDR1 is SGDLS and CDR2 YYNGEE. Trimming took 1 base from V and 6 from J, leaving 8 bases between them. CDR3 residues: CASSVKISNEQFF. For the CDR3, the DNA is TGTGCCAGCAGCGTAAAAATATCCAATGAGCAGTTCTTC.

This chain connects TRBV15 to TRBJ2-1; D is uncertain. The CDR3 totals 15 residues. V lost 5 bases and J lost 8, with 19 bases in between. Germline V lookup: CDR1 LNHNV, CDR2 YYDKDF (reference sequence). The CDR3 spells CATSPLGQVLYEQFF. The CDR3 nucleotides are TGTGCCACCAGCCCCCTCGGTCAGGTTTTGTATGAGCAGTTCTTC.

The chain carries TRBV30 and TRBJ2-2; no reliable D call. Germline CDR1 reads GTSNPN; CDR2 reads SVGIG (reference sequence). Trimming removed 0 bases from V and 0 bases from J, with 11 bases in between. This CDR3 is 16 amino acids long. The DNA of the CDR3 is TGTGCCTGGAGTGTAGAGTTCCGGGCGAACACCGGGGAGCTGTTTTTT. This gives the protein CAWSVEFRANTGELFF.

The chain recombines TRBV2 with TRBJ1-5; 7 positions match TRBD1. Germline CDR1 is SNHLY and CDR2 is FYNNEI. There are 15 residues in the CDR3. The ends lost 6 bases at V and 5 bases at J; junction bases unmatched: 10. This CDR3 reads CASRSTGPRDQPQHF. CDR3 bases: TGTGCCAGCAGGTCGACAGGGCCCAGGGATCAGCCCCAGCATTTT.